Listed below are T cell receptor beta chains from one sample, sequenced in a study of shared clonotypes between healthy human individuals. Sequencing used immunoSEQ multiplex PCR; TCRdb keeps in-frame clones, though not all of them. The sample carries 2,100,000 or so clones, nearly 97% recorded once. Specimen: naive CD4+ T cells sorted from blood. The receptors shown here come from a man aged 18-30 years in good health. CDR3s include the opening cysteine and the closing phenylalanine or tryptophan. D genes are given only for firm matches.

D: -
length: 15
V: TRBV5-5
J: TRBJ1-1
DNA: TGTGCCAGCAGCTTGTTCGACAGGACAAACACTGAAGCTTTCTTT
CDR3: CASSLFDRTNTEAFF

D: -
length: 15
V: TRBV2
J: TRBJ1-6
DNA: TGTGCCAGCAGGGCTGAGGGGGGCGGCAATTCACCCCTCCACTTT
CDR3: CASRAEGGGNSPLHF

D: -
length: 14
V: TRBV18
J: TRBJ1-2
DNA: TGTGCCAGCTCACCGCCCGGGGGCTCGGGTGGCTACACCTTC
CDR3: CASSPPGGSGGYTF

D: -
length: 16
V: TRBV7-9
J: TRBJ1-1
DNA: TGTGCCAGCAGCCTAGTGGATATCATGAGGTCCACTGAAGCTTTCTTT
CDR3: CASSLVDIMRSTEAFF

D: TRBD1
length: 14
V: TRBV10-1
J: TRBJ1-1
DNA: TGCGCCAGCAGCATGGACAGGTTGAACACTGAAGCTTTCTTT
CDR3: CASSMDRLNTEAFF

D: -
length: 14
V: TRBV6-1
J: TRBJ1-5
DNA: TGTGCCAGCAGTGAAGGTGGAGGCAATCAGCCCCAGCATTTT
CDR3: CASSEGGGNQPQHF

D: -
length: 15
V: TRBV9
J: TRBJ1-2
DNA: TGTGCCAGCAGCGTAGCTTCGGCGACTAGCTATGGCTACACCTTC
CDR3: CASSVASATSYGYTF

D: -
length: 13
V: TRBV5-6
J: TRBJ1-2
DNA: TGTGCCAGCAGCCCGGGACGGTCCTATGGCTACACCTTC
CDR3: CASSPGRSYGYTF

D: TRBD1
length: 17
V: TRBV2
J: TRBJ1-3
DNA: TGTGCCAGCAGTGCCGCGACAGGGGCCCTCTCTGGAAACACCATATATTTT
CDR3: CASSAATGALSGNTIYF

D: -
length: 13
V: TRBV6-1
J: TRBJ2-1
DNA: TGTGCCAGCAGTGGAGGTAGGCGGTATGAGCAGTTCTTC
CDR3: CASSGGRRYEQFF

D: -
length: 14
V: TRBV2
J: TRBJ2-7
DNA: TGTGCCAGCAGTATACAGGGAGGCCCCTACGAGCAGTACTTC
CDR3: CASSIQGGPYEQYF